This T cell receptor (beta chain) was retrieved from a study of T cells in Graves' hyperthyroidism and ophthalmopathy. Overall study: At the time of initial diagnosis and before any treatment, peripheral blood was collected.

The table lists this clonotype with many counts. As yet, its antigen is unknown. Study-wide findings and caveats: The model identified upcoming ophthalmopathy a median approximately six months ahead of onset. Most thyroid clonotypes with frequency above 0.001 were detected in blood.

It was considered stable Graves' hyperthyroidism when ophthalmopathy did not progress within 18 months. TCR beta CDR3 regions were amplified from RNA. The HTBI primer set was used in a first-round RT-PCR of the TCR CDR3. TCRdb reanalysed the multiplex PCR reads using MiXCR and keeps one entry per CDR3 protein. The sample holds 300,000 to 400,000 distinct CDR3 sequences, 18% seen once. V was clipped by 1 base and J by 3 bases, with 15 bases between them. The CDR3 extends over 16 amino acids. Germline values: CDR1 PRHDT, CDR2 FYEKMQ (reference sequence). This clonotype was obtained from a woman between 45 and 65 years old with Graves' hyperthyroidism. The rearrangement joins TRBV13 to TRBJ1-2; D remains unclear. The sequenced sample consisted of blood. CDR3 protein: CASSLEATVVDYGYTF. The CDR3 nucleotides read TGTGCCAGCAGCTTAGAGGCTACAGTGGTTGACTATGGCTACACCTTC. Looking up the rest from reference TRBV13 and TRBJ1-2 gives the full variable domain: AAGVIQSPRHLIKEKRETATLKCYPIPRHDTVYWYQQGPGQDPQFLISFYEKMQSDKGSIPDRFSAQQFSDYHSELNMSSLELGDSALYFCASSLEATVVDYGYTFGSGTRLTVV.